The 5 T cell receptor beta chains given below trace back to one sample, sequenced in a study of OX40 agonist ivuxolimab in advanced cancers. Some clones are missing from TCRdb's copy, which holds only in-frame ones; the method was immunoSEQ multiplex PCR. This sample has tens of thousands of clones, with approximately 84% found just once. The sample here was CD4+ or CD8+ T cells sorted from blood, taken in a trial of the OX40 agonist ivuxolimab. These receptors came from an adult with an advanced solid tumor such as melanoma, head and neck, liver or kidney cancer.

The rearrangement joins TRBV4-3 to TRBJ1-1; D is unresolved. The CDR3 is 14 amino acids. V gave up 0 bases and J gave up 2 bases, with 7 bases separating them. Germline assignment: CDR1 LGHNA and CDR2 YSLEER. The CDR3 DNA is TGCGCCAGCAGCCAAGATGCCAGTAACACTGAAGCTTTCTTT. This codes for CASSQDASNTEAFF.

The gene calls are TRBV9 and TRBJ1-4, with a possible D match to TRBD1 (5 bases). The CDR3 covers 15 residues. Trimming left V 4 bases short and J 3 bases short, with 13 bases between. CDR1 is SGDLS, CDR2 YYNGEE, per germline. The CDR3, as DNA: TGTGCCAGCAGCCCTAGTGGGGGTGCTAATGAAAAACTGTTTTTT. Its protein is CASSPSGGANEKLFF. The whole variable domain, remainder taken from reference TRBV9 and TRBJ1-4, is DSGVTQTPKHLITATGQRVTLRCSPRSGDLSVYWYQQSLDQGLQFLIQYYNGEERAKGNILERFSAQQFPDLHSELNLSSLELGDSALYFCASSPSGGANEKLFFGSGTQLSVL.

This sequence joins TRBV19 and TRBJ1-1; no clear D gene. Germline CDR1 reads LNHDA; CDR2 reads SQIVND (reference sequence). CDR3 size: 15 residues. The ends were cut back, 4 bases at V and 0 bases at J, with 12 bases in the middle. CDR3 DNA: TGTGCCAGTAGTAGCCAGGCTCTATTGAACACTGAAGCTTTCTTT. Protein sequence: CASSSQALLNTEAFF.

As regards this clone: A much larger clonotype is one base distant, so this may be a read error. This rearrangement joins TRBV7-2 to TRBJ2-5; TRBD2 matches 7 bases. Germline-derived CDR1 and CDR2 are SGHTA and FQGNSA. The V gene end was trimmed by 0 bases and the J gene end by 4 bases; junction bases not matched to a gene: 2. CDR3 length: 14 amino acids. This CDR3 is CASSLAGGPETQYF. The DNA for the CDR3 is TGTGCCAGCAGCTTAGCGGGAGGGCCAGAGACCCAGTACTTC.

V gene TRBV7-8 combines with J gene TRBJ1-3; D possibly corresponds to TRBD1 (6 bases). Deletions cut 4 bases from V and 1 base from J, with 8 bases between. The CDR3 is made up of 14 amino acids. CDR1 and CDR2 from the germline V gene are SGHVS and FQNEAQ. The CDR3: CASSSRGSGNTIYF. The CDR3 nucleotides are TGTGCCAGCAGCTCCAGGGGTTCTGGAAACACCATATATTTT.